Listed here is a single T cell receptor (beta chain). This entry is derived from a study of cytomegalovirus exposure and HLA in healthy donors. The CDR3 runs to 17 residues. Germline V lookup: CDR1 SGHTA, CDR2 FQGNSA. Deletions cut 4 bases from V and 0 bases from J, with 15 bases between. Use of 60 Vbeta and 13 Jbeta primers characterized the PCR. Measured with immunoSEQ multiplex PCR; TCRdb has only the in-frame clones, and not every one. In all, the sample yields around 100,000 clones. This chain connects TRBV7-2 to TRBJ1-4, with a possible D match to TRBD1 (5 bases). This receptor was obtained from a man aged 25 to 40 in good health and CMV-seronegative. The sample comprised PBMCs. In DNA, the CDR3 is TGTGCCAGCAGCTCCAGGGTTTCGGGGGCAACTAATGAAAAACTGTTTTTT. As protein: CASSSRVSGATNEKLFF.